A selection of T cell receptor beta chains follows, all from one sample in a study of T cell repertoires in cytomegalovirus infection. One entry per CDR3 protein, called by TCRdb with MiXCR from the reads. The top ten hold 2.8% of the sample, which has about 740,000 distinct CDR3 sequences, 35% to 40% seen once. The source material was PBMCs. The origin of the receptors is a human donor in good health (CMV status not recorded). Some clones in this sample may be carry-over from other donors' samples. CDR3s include the opening cysteine and the closing phenylalanine or tryptophan. The order of the fields is CDR3 length, V gene, J gene, clone size, D gene, CDR3 DNA, CDR3 protein. D genes are given only for firm matches. Clone size appears in some rows only: once, few, many, or a class for an expanded clone.

length: 17
V: TRBV7-8
J: TRBJ1-6
size: many
D: TRBD1
DNA: TGTGTCAGCAGCACGGCGGCGGACAGGGGTCATAATTCACCCCTCCACTTT
CDR3: CVSSTAADRGHNSPLHF

length: 13
V: TRBV6-5
J: TRBJ2-7
size: .
D: TRBD2
DNA: TGTGCCAGCAGTGGACGGGGGGGATACGAGCAGTACTTC
CDR3: CASSGRGGYEQYF

length: 14
V: TRBV10-3
J: TRBJ1-5
size: many
D: .
DNA: TGTGCCACCGGGGGAGCGGCGACTAATCAGCCCCAGCATTTT
CDR3: CATGGAATNQPQHF

length: 16
V: TRBV7-9
J: TRBJ1-4
size: few
D: TRBD1
DNA: TGTGCCAGCAGCTCAACAGGGGGCAAGGGGGATGAAAAACTGTTTTTT
CDR3: CASSSTGGKGDEKLFF

length: 17
V: TRBV5-1
J: TRBJ1-2
size: .
D: TRBD1
DNA: TGCGCCAGCAGCTTATCCGGGACAGGGGCCCCCAGCGGAGGCTACACCTTC
CDR3: CASSLSGTGAPSGGYTF

length: 15
V: TRBV4-1
J: TRBJ2-7
size: .
D: .
DNA: TGCGCCAGCAGCCAAGACCCCCACAGTCCCTACGAGCAGTACTTC
CDR3: CASSQDPHSPYEQYF

length: 15
V: TRBV7-2
J: TRBJ1-2
size: many
D: TRBD1
DNA: TGTGCCAGCAGACAGGGGGGACAGGGAAACTATGGCTACACCTTC
CDR3: CASRQGGQGNYGYTF

length: 15
V: TRBV12-3/TRBV12-4
J: TRBJ1-1
size: .
D: TRBD1
DNA: TGTGCCAGCAGTGGCCGGGACAGGGGACTGAGGGGAGCTTTCTTT
CDR3: CASSGRDRGLRGAFF

length: 16
V: TRBV29-1
J: TRBJ1-4
size: .
D: .
DNA: TGCAGCGCCGCCCAAACAGGGATAGCAACTAATGAAAAACTGTTTTTT
CDR3: CSAAQTGIATNEKLFF

length: 13
V: TRBV30
J: TRBJ1-5
size: once
D: .
DNA: TGTGCCTGGAGTGGGGGGGTCCATGAGCCCCAGCATTTT
CDR3: CAWSGGVHEPQHF

length: 16
V: TRBV6-8
J: TRBJ2-3
size: .
D: TRBD1
DNA: TGTGCCAGCAGTTACAGGGGGCGCACCGCCACAGATACGCAGTATTTT
CDR3: CASSYRGRTATDTQYF

length: 11
V: TRBV5-4
J: TRBJ1-2
size: .
D: .
DNA: TGTGACAGCAGAGAATTGTTTCGCTACACCTTC
CDR3: CDSRELFRYTF

length: 15
V: TRBV4-1
J: TRBJ1-5
size: .
D: TRBD1
DNA: TGTGCCAGCAGCCAAGAGGCAGGGGGATGGCAGCCCCAGCATTTT
CDR3: CASSQEAGGWQPQHF

length: 13
V: TRBV7-2
J: TRBJ1-2
size: many
D: .
DNA: TGTGCCAGCAGCTTAATGCAAGGGGTCGGCTACACCTTC
CDR3: CASSLMQGVGYTF

length: 15
V: TRBV5-4
J: TRBJ2-7
size: .
D: .
DNA: TGTGCCAGCAGCTTGGGGGCAGTGCCGACCTACGAGCAGTACTTC
CDR3: CASSLGAVPTYEQYF

length: 16
V: TRBV3-1
J: TRBJ1-2
size: .
D: .
DNA: TGTGCCAGCAGCCCCACCGGGACAAGCGATACCTATGGCTACACCTTC
CDR3: CASSPTGTSDTYGYTF

length: 19
V: TRBV7-6
J: TRBJ1-2
size: few
D: TRBD1
DNA: TGTGCCAGCAGCTTAGGAGGGTCGGGACAGGGGCCAATAAGGAATGGCTACACCTTC
CDR3: CASSLGGSGQGPIRNGYTF

length: 15
V: TRBV4-1
J: TRBJ2-4
size: .
D: .
DNA: TGCGCCAGCAGCCAAGTAAGGCCGGACAGAAACATTCAGTACTTC
CDR3: CASSQVRPDRNIQYF

length: 17
V: TRBV28
J: TRBJ1-3
size: .
D: TRBD1
DNA: TGTGCCAGCAGTTTATCTAGGGAGGGGGCCGGAGGAAACACCATATATTTT
CDR3: CASSLSREGAGGNTIYF

length: 16
V: TRBV7-2
J: TRBJ2-7
size: many
D: .
DNA: TGTGCCAGCAGCTTAGCGTTTGGCAGGAGCTCCTACGAGCAGTACTTC
CDR3: CASSLAFGRSSYEQYF

length: 16
V: TRBV6-2/TRBV6-3
J: TRBJ2-1
size: .
D: TRBD2
DNA: TGTGCCAGCAGTTGGGGGAACGGGAGGGCGTACAATGAGCAGTTCTTC
CDR3: CASSWGNGRAYNEQFF

length: 15
V: TRBV7-2
J: TRBJ2-5
size: few
D: TRBD1
DNA: TGTGCCAGCAGCTTCCTGACAGGGAGAAAGGAGACCCAGTACTTC
CDR3: CASSFLTGRKETQYF

length: 17
V: TRBV6-1
J: TRBJ1-5
size: few
D: .
DNA: TGTGCCAGCACCCCCCTACTGGCCTCACAGCTTAATCAGCCCCAGCATTTT
CDR3: CASTPLLASQLNQPQHF

length: 14
V: TRBV7-2
J: TRBJ1-2
size: few
D: .
DNA: TGTGCCAGCAGCTTAGTTGGTACGGACTATGGCTACACCTTC
CDR3: CASSLVGTDYGYTF

length: 17
V: TRBV28
J: TRBJ2-7
size: .
D: .
DNA: TGTGCCAGCAGTTTACACATATCCAGGGGCGATTCCTACGAGCAGTACTTC
CDR3: CASSLHISRGDSYEQYF

length: 15
V: TRBV20-1
J: TRBJ2-5
size: few
D: TRBD2
DNA: TGCAGTGCTAGAGATCGCCTAGCGGGAGTAGAGACCCAGTACTTC
CDR3: CSARDRLAGVETQYF

length: 14
V: TRBV10-2
J: TRBJ2-1
size: many
D: .
DNA: TGTGCCAGCAGTGAAGGGGGCTCCTACAATGAGCAGTTCTTC
CDR3: CASSEGGSYNEQFF

length: 12
V: TRBV12-3/TRBV12-4
J: TRBJ2-7
size: .
D: .
DNA: TGTGCCAGCGGCGATGCCAGATACGAGCAGTACTTC
CDR3: CASGDARYEQYF

length: 12
V: TRBV11-2
J: TRBJ1-2
size: few
D: .
DNA: TGTGCCAGCAGCTTAACAGTCTATGGCTACACCTTC
CDR3: CASSLTVYGYTF

length: 15
V: TRBV7-6
J: TRBJ2-3
size: few
D: TRBD1
DNA: TGTGCCAGCAGCCGGACAGGGACGACGACAGATACGCAGTATTTT
CDR3: CASSRTGTTTDTQYF

length: 15
V: TRBV7-2
J: TRBJ1-4
size: many
D: TRBD1
DNA: TGTGCCAGCAGCTCGGGACAGGGGTCTAATGAAAAACTGTTTTTT
CDR3: CASSSGQGSNEKLFF

length: 14
V: TRBV20-1
J: TRBJ1-5
size: few
D: .
DNA: TGCAGTGCTAGTGCATCCTTTAGGAATCAGCCCCAGCATTTT
CDR3: CSASASFRNQPQHF

length: 18
V: TRBV4-1
J: TRBJ2-1
size: .
D: TRBD1
DNA: TGTGCCAGCAGCGGGAAACCTAAGGACAGGGGGCGCAGAGATGAGCAGTTCTTC
CDR3: CASSGKPKDRGRRDEQFF

length: 14
V: TRBV20-1
J: TRBJ2-3
size: .
D: .
DNA: TGCAGTGCTAGAGGGTTACTTAGCACAGATACGCAGTATTTT
CDR3: CSARGLLSTDTQYF

length: 15
V: TRBV5-1
J: TRBJ2-7
size: .
D: TRBD2
DNA: TGCGCCAGCAGCTTGTTCGCGGGAGGGTCCTACGAGCAGTACTTC
CDR3: CASSLFAGGSYEQYF

length: 18
V: TRBV27
J: TRBJ1-1
size: .
D: TRBD1
DNA: TGTGCCAGCAGTTCCCCCGCAGGGACAGGAGGCTGGAACACTGAAGCTTTCTTT
CDR3: CASSSPAGTGGWNTEAFF

length: 15
V: TRBV7-9
J: TRBJ1-3
size: few
D: .
DNA: TGTGCCAGCAGCTCCGGACAGCCCTCTGGAAACACCATATATTTT
CDR3: CASSSGQPSGNTIYF

length: 14
V: TRBV5-3
J: TRBJ1-5
size: .
D: .
DNA: TGTGCCAGCAACAACAGGGTTGGGTATCAGCCCCAGCATTTT
CDR3: CASNNRVGYQPQHF

length: 16
V: TRBV4-1
J: TRBJ1-2
size: few
D: .
DNA: TGCGCCAGCAGCCGCACAGGAACGCCTCTTAACTATGGCTACACCTTC
CDR3: CASSRTGTPLNYGYTF

length: 14
V: TRBV28
J: TRBJ1-2
size: few
D: .
DNA: TGTGCCAGCAGCCAACCCCTACAGGTTAAAGGCTACACCTTC
CDR3: CASSQPLQVKGYTF

length: 15
V: TRBV7-8
J: TRBJ2-5
size: many
D: TRBD1
DNA: TGTGCCAGCAGCTTACGACAGGGCCTTCAAGAGACCCAGTACTTC
CDR3: CASSLRQGLQETQYF

length: 20
V: TRBV7-3
J: TRBJ2-3
size: .
D: TRBD2
DNA: TGTGCCAGCAGCTTAAACCCGGGGACTAGCGGGGGGGCAAGCACAGATACGCAGTATTTT
CDR3: CASSLNPGTSGGASTDTQYF

length: 14
V: TRBV9
J: TRBJ2-7
size: .
D: .
DNA: TGTGCCAGCAGCGTAGGTTGGCAGCCCTACGAGCAGTACTTC
CDR3: CASSVGWQPYEQYF

length: 12
V: TRBV11-2
J: TRBJ2-5
size: .
D: .
DNA: TGTGCCAGCAGACTACTAGGAGAGATCCAGTACTTC
CDR3: CASRLLGEIQYF

length: 14
V: TRBV4-1
J: TRBJ1-1
size: .
D: TRBD1
DNA: TGCGCCAGCAGCCACACAGGGGGGAACACTGAAGCTTTCTTT
CDR3: CASSHTGGNTEAFF

length: 14
V: TRBV7-2
J: TRBJ2-2
size: many
D: TRBD2
DNA: TGTGCCAGCAGCCTTCGGACTAGCGGCGGGGAGCTGTTTTTT
CDR3: CASSLRTSGGELFF

length: 15
V: TRBV7-9
J: TRBJ1-4
size: .
D: TRBD1
DNA: TGTGCCAGCAGCTTTTACCGGGACAGGGACGAAAAACTGTTTTTT
CDR3: CASSFYRDRDEKLFF

length: 15
V: TRBV20-1
J: TRBJ2-2
size: .
D: .
DNA: TGCAGTGCTACCCCCGGGGACTCTAACACCGGGGAGCTGTTTTTT
CDR3: CSATPGDSNTGELFF

length: 14
V: TRBV20-1
J: TRBJ1-5
size: .
D: TRBD1
DNA: TGCAGTGCTACAGGACAGGGTGACCACCAGCCCCAGCATTTT
CDR3: CSATGQGDHQPQHF

length: 16
V: TRBV7-9
J: TRBJ1-6
size: few
D: .
DNA: TGTGCCAGCAGTATGGCAGCCGGGACTAAGAATTCACCCCTCCACTTT
CDR3: CASSMAAGTKNSPLHF

length: 13
V: TRBV28
J: TRBJ1-1
size: .
D: .
DNA: TGTGCCAGCAACGAATACATGAACACTGAAGCTTTCTTT
CDR3: CASNEYMNTEAFF

length: 18
V: TRBV28
J: TRBJ2-5
size: .
D: TRBD2
DNA: TGTGCCAGCAGTTCCCTTTTAGCGGGAGTCGGGCTCTGGGAGACCCAGTACTTC
CDR3: CASSSLLAGVGLWETQYF

length: 16
V: TRBV4-1
J: TRBJ1-3
size: few
D: .
DNA: TGCGCCAGCAGCCGAAGACTCCAGGGCTCTGGAAACACCATATATTTT
CDR3: CASSRRLQGSGNTIYF

length: 15
V: TRBV6-8
J: TRBJ2-1
size: .
D: .
DNA: TGTGCCAGCTATATTGATGGAATCGAGGCCAATGAGCAGTTCTTC
CDR3: CASYIDGIEANEQFF

length: 13
V: TRBV19
J: TRBJ1-1
size: few
D: .
DNA: TGTGCCAGTAGTATCAGCCAAAACACTGAAGCTTTCTTT
CDR3: CASSISQNTEAFF

length: 13
V: TRBV10-3
J: TRBJ2-1
size: .
D: .
DNA: TGTGCCATCAGTGTACTGGCTTCGGGTGAGCAGTTCTTC
CDR3: CAISVLASGEQFF

length: 14
V: TRBV30
J: TRBJ1-5
size: .
D: .
DNA: TGTGCCTGTTCCGCCGGTCCAGGAGGGCAGCCCCAGCATTTT
CDR3: CACSAGPGGQPQHF

length: 13
V: TRBV7-2
J: TRBJ2-7
size: .
D: .
DNA: TGTGCCAGCAGCCAACAGGCCGTCTACGAGCAGTACTTC
CDR3: CASSQQAVYEQYF

length: 15
V: TRBV7-9
J: TRBJ2-1
size: .
D: .
DNA: TGTGCCAGCAGCACGGGAACGGGCGGGGTCGATGAGCAGTTCTTC
CDR3: CASSTGTGGVDEQFF